The 16 T cell receptor beta chains given below trace back to one sample, sequenced in a study of blood T cell repertoires in COVID-19. Profiling relied on immunoSEQ multiplex PCR, and the TCRdb table lists in-frame clones only, not all of them. The sample records some 110,000 clones, around 84% being singletons. The sequenced material came from peripheral blood. The receptors here all came from a man aged 40-49 years with acute or convalescent COVID-19.

The CDR3 nucleotides read TGTGCCACCAGCGGTGACAGGGCAACTAATGAAAAACTGTTTTTT. It yields the protein CATSGDRATNEKLFF. This chain joins TRBV15 and TRBJ1-4, with 7 bases that match TRBD1. V lost 5 bases and J lost 0; bases outside the gene matches: 3. The germline gives CDR1 LNHNV, CDR2 YYDKDF (reference sequence). The CDR3 sequence is 15 residues long. The full variable domain, with the rest looked up from reference TRBV15 and TRBJ1-4, is DAMVIQNPRYQVTQFGKPVTLSCSQTLNHNVMYWYQQKSSQAPKLLFHYYDKDFNNEADTPDNFQSRRPNTSFCFLDIRSPGLGDTAMYLCATSGDRATNEKLFFGSGTQLSVL.

The rearrangement uses TRBV20-1 and TRBJ2-1; 10 bases are shared with TRBD2. V was clipped by 3 bases and J by 10 bases; unmatched bases: 6. The CDR3 runs to 13 residues. The germline V gene has CDR1 DFQATT and CDR2 SNEGSKA (reference sequence). In DNA, the CDR3 is TGCAGTGCTAGTAAGCGGGAGGGACTAGAGCAGTTCTTC. It encodes CSASKREGLEQFF.

The chain recombines TRBV5-4 with TRBJ2-6, with D maybe TRBD1 (5 bases). Germline values: CDR1 SGHNT, CDR2 YYREEE (reference sequence). Trimming shortened V by 1 base and J by 3 bases, and 5 bases separated the two germline ends. CDR3 size: 14 residues. This chain's CDR3 is CASSLQGGANVLTF. The CDR3, as DNA: TGTGCCAGCAGCTTGCAGGGTGGGGCCAACGTCCTGACTTTC.

In its sample, this clone was seen once. The J gene is TRBJ1-3, the V gene TRBV15; 8 nucleotides align to TRBD1. Germline V gene data show CDR1 as LNHNV and CDR2 as YYDKDF (reference sequence). V lost 5 bases to trimming and J lost 4 bases; unmatched junction nucleotides: 7. The CDR3 totals 15 residues. CDR3: CATSGGQGLGNTIYF. CDR3 bases: TGTGCCACCAGCGGAGGACAGGGTCTAGGAAACACCATATATTTT.

V is TRBV5-1 and J is TRBJ2-3; TRBD2 agrees at 7 bases. V lost 0 bases and J lost 0; bases outside the gene matches: 4. The CDR3 consists of 16 residues. Germline V gene lookup returns CDR1 SGHRS and CDR2 YFSETQ. CDR3 residues: CASSLGRAGSTDTQYF. In nucleotides, the CDR3 is TGCGCCAGCAGCTTGGGAAGAGCGGGGAGCACAGATACGCAGTATTTT. Filled out from reference TRBV5-1 and TRBJ2-3, the complete variable domain reads KAGVTQTPRYLIKTRGQQVTLSCSPISGHRSVSWYQQTPGQGLQFLFEYFSETQRNKGNFPGRFSGRQFSNSRSEMNVSTLELGDSALYLCASSLGRAGSTDTQYFGPGTRLTVL.

The V and J genes are TRBV7-2 and TRBJ2-2; the D is unclear. The CDR3 is made up of 15 amino acids. Germline V CDR1 and CDR2: SGHTA, FQGNSA. V lost 1 base and J lost 1, with 7 bases in between. The CDR3 nucleotides read TGTGCCAGCAGCTTAGTTCCAGGGAACACCGGGGAGCTGTTTTTT. It translates to CASSLVPGNTGELFF.

The CDR3 DNA is TGCGCCAGCAGCTACTCTCCGGGACACTCCACAGATACGCAGTATTTT. This encodes CASSYSPGHSTDTQYF. The chain joins TRBV4-3 to TRBJ2-3, with a weak D call TRBD1 (6 bases). CDR1 is LGHNA, CDR2 YSLEER, per germline. The CDR3 runs 16 residues. V was shortened by 5 bases and J by 2 bases, with 17 bases between the two germline ends.

To note about this clone: This CDR3 is also generated by other DNA sequences in the sample. The chain couples TRBV5-1 to TRBJ1-2; D uncertain. The ends were cut back, 4 bases at V and 0 bases at J, with 7 bases in the middle. The CDR3 is 13 amino acids. The germline V gene encodes CDR1 SGHRS and CDR2 YFSETQ. In nucleotides, the CDR3 is TGCGCCAGCAGCCTGACAACTAACTATGGCTACACCTTC. It translates to CASSLTTNYGYTF.

For this clone: The junction departs from germline at one end; a sequencing error may be responsible. This chain connects TRBV7-7 to TRBJ2-7, with unresolved D. Looked up from germline, CDR1 is SSHAT and CDR2 is FNYEAQ (reference sequence). The CDR3 is made up of 15 amino acids. The chain's CDR3 is CASSLRSRNSYEQYF. The DNA for the CDR3 is TGTGCTAGCAGCTTGAGGTCTCGGAACTCCTACGAGCAGTACTTC.

The genes are TRBV9 and TRBJ2-3; 7 bases map to TRBD2. Trimming took 2 bases from V and 2 from J; bases not matched to a gene: 8. Germline values: CDR1 SGDLS, CDR2 YYNGEE. The CDR3 length is 16 residues. The CDR3 nucleotides read TGTGCCAGCAGCGTTACTAGCGTCGGTTTCACAGATACGCAGTATTTT. Translated: CASSVTSVGFTDTQYF.

Sample share makes this clone medium-sized (0.01 to 0.1%). Within the sample, other DNA sequences also encode this same CDR3. V and J are TRBV28 and TRBJ2-7; D is perhaps TRBD1 (6 bases). Germline V gives CDR1 MDHEN, CDR2 SYDVKM. This CDR3 is built from 12 residues. V dropped 4 bases and J dropped 11 bases, with 15 bases sitting between them. The CDR3 protein is CASSSGHFIEYF. The CDR3 DNA reads as TGTGCCAGCAGTTCGGGACATTTTATTGAGTACTTC.

Only a few counts were recorded for this clone. V is TRBV3-1 (or the pseudogene TRBV3-2) and J is TRBJ1-2, with a possible D match to TRBD1 (6 bases). Germline V gene lookup returns CDR1 LGHDT and CDR2 YNNKEL (reference sequence). The V gene lost 4 bases and the J gene lost 4 bases, with 13 bases spanning the gap. The CDR3 totals 14 residues. The CDR3 DNA reads TGTGCCAGCAGCCCTGGACAGAATCTCTATGGCTACACCTTC. This codes for CASSPGQNLYGYTF.

With respect to this clone: This same CDR3 is encoded by further DNA sequences in the sample. V gene TRBV18 combines with J gene TRBJ1-3; no definite D call. V lost 3 bases and J lost 0, with 6 bases in between. The CDR3 is 14 amino acids. The germline CDR1 and CDR2 sequences are KGHSH and LQKENI. CDR3 loop: CASSPESSGNTIYF. The CDR3, as DNA: TGTGCCAGCTCACCGGAGAGCTCTGGAAACACCATATATTTT.

The CDR3 here is CASLTGGAGSTDTQYF. Written as DNA, the CDR3 is TGTGCCAGCCTTACCGGCGGGGCGGGTTCAACAGATACGCAGTATTTT. This rearrangement joins TRBV28 to TRBJ2-3; D perhaps matches TRBD2 (6 bases). Trimming shortened V by 8 bases and J by 3 bases, and 21 bases separated the two germline ends. The V gene's germline CDR1 is MDHEN and CDR2 SYDVKM. CDR3 size: 16 residues.

V is TRBV18 and J is TRBJ1-5, with no clear D. CDR1 and CDR2 (germline): KGHSH, LQKENI. The germline V and J ends were trimmed by 3 bases and 6 bases, with 9 bases remaining between them. The CDR3 loop spans 13 amino acids. The CDR3 region is CASSPESFQPQHF. Written as DNA, the CDR3 is TGTGCCAGCTCACCGGAGAGTTTTCAGCCCCAGCATTTT. The full variable domain, with the rest looked up from reference TRBV18 and TRBJ1-5, is NAGVMQNPRHLVRRRGQEARLRCSPMKGHSHVYWYRQLPEEGLKFMVYLQKENIIDESGMPKERFSAEFPKEGPSILRIQQVVRGDSAAYFCASSPESFQPQHFGDGTRLSIL.

The rearrangement uses TRBV9 and TRBJ2-1; 12 bases fit TRBD2. CDR1 is SGDLS, CDR2 YYNGEE, per germline. V was pared by 0 bases and J by 4 bases, with 8 bases of the junction left unmatched. The CDR3 runs 18 residues. The CDR3 region has the DNA TGTGCCAGCAGCGTAGGGCTAGCGGGAGGGCGAACTTACAATGAGCAGTTCTTC. It yields the protein CASSVGLAGGRTYNEQFF.